This TCR beta chain stems from a study of blood T cell repertoires in COVID-19. Study in general: There were acute and convalescent COVID-19 samples, and they came from the United States, Italy and Spain.

The CDR3 is 15 residues long. The germline V gene encodes CDR1 SNHLY and CDR2 FYNNEI. V dropped 6 bases and J dropped 0; count of bases not matched to a gene: 5. Original methodology: Estimation of nucleated cell counts relied on the amplification of reference gene primers. TCRdb keeps only in-frame clones here, not all; method: immunoSEQ multiplex PCR. V and J calls and clone size are those listed in that table; D and trimming were worked out from the DNA. Seen here are about 150,000 clones, 65% to 80% observed once, and the top ten hold roughly 4.3%. The material sequenced was peripheral blood. This chain connects TRBV2 to TRBJ1-3; 7 bases are shared with TRBD1. The receptor comes from a man aged 55 to 69 with acute or convalescent COVID-19. The CDR3 reads CASSETGSSGNTIYF. The DNA for the CDR3 is TGTGCCAGCAGCGAGACAGGGTCCTCTGGAAACACCATATATTTT.